This TCR beta chain comes out of a study of T cells in Graves' hyperthyroidism and ophthalmopathy. Losses at the gene ends were 4 bases for V and 0 bases for J; bases not matched to a gene: 3. Germline loops: CDR1 SEHNR, CDR2 FQNEAQ (reference sequence). There are 14 residues in the CDR3. Broader study findings: With a median lead of about six months before onset, the model predicted ophthalmopathy.

Authors of the study amplified TCR beta CDR3 regions from RNA transcripts. An initial round of RT-PCR targeting the TCR CDR3 relied on the HTBI primer set. MiXCR was run by TCRdb on the multiplex PCR reads, yielding one entry per CDR3 protein. The table records 20,000 or so distinct CDR3 sequences, approximately 49% of them present only once. As concerns this clonotype: The antigen is unknown.

This sequence was found in a woman aged 40 to 49 with Graves' hyperthyroidism that later progressed to Graves' ophthalmopathy. This chain uses TRBV7-9 with TRBJ2-7; TRBD2 matches at 7 bases. Material for sequencing was blood. The CDR3 loop reads CASSYQRGSYEQYF. In DNA form, the CDR3 reads TGTGCCAGCAGCTACCAGCGGGGCTCCTACGAGCAGTACTTC.